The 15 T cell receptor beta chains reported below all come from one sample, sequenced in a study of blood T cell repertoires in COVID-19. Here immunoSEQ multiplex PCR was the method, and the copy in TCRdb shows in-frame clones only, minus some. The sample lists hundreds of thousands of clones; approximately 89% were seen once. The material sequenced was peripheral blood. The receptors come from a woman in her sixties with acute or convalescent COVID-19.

The CDR3 DNA reads TGTGCCAGCAGCAGCGTTTTTGAGCAGTTCTTC. Its translation: CASSSVFEQFF. V gene TRBV28 combines with J gene TRBJ2-1; D is unresolved. V lost 6 bases, J lost 9 bases, and 9 bases lay in between. Germline CDR1 and CDR2: MDHEN and SYDVKM. CDR3 size: 11 residues. The full variable domain, with the rest looked up from reference TRBV28 and TRBJ2-1, is DVKVTQSSRYLVKRTGEKVFLECVQDMDHENMFWYRQDPGLGLRLIYFSYDVKMKEKGDIPEGYSVSREKKERFSLILESASTNQTSMYLCASSSVFEQFFGPGTRLTVL.

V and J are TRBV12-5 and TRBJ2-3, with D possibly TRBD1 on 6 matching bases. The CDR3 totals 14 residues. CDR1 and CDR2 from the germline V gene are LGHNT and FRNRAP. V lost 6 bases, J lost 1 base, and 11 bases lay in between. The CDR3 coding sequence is TGTGCTAGTGGAACAGGGTACGGCACAGATACGCAGTATTTT. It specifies CASGTGYGTDTQYF.

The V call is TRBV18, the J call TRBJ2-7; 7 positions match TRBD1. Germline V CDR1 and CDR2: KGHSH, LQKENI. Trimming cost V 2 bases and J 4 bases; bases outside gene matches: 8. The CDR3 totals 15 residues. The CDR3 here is CASSPFQGVSYEQYF. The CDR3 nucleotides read TGTGCCAGCTCACCATTTCAGGGGGTTTCTTACGAGCAGTACTTC.

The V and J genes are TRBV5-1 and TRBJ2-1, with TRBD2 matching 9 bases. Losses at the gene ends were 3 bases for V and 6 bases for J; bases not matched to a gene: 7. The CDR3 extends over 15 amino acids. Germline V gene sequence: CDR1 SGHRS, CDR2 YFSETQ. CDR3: CASSSPGLAFNEQFF. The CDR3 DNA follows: TGCGCCAGCAGCTCACCTGGACTAGCGTTCAATGAGCAGTTCTTC.

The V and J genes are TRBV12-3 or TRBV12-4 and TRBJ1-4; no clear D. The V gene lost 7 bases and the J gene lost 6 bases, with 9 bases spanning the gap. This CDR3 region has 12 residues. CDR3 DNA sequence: TGTGCCAGCATCGGAGGAGATGAAAAACTGTTTTTT. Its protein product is CASIGGDEKLFF.

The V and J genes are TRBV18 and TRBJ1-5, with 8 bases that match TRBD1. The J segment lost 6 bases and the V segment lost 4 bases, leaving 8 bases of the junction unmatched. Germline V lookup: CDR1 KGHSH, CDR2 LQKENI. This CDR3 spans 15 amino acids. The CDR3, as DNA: TGTGCCAGCTCACTATCGTCAGGGGGCGGTCAGCCCCAGCATTTT. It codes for CASSLSSGGGQPQHF. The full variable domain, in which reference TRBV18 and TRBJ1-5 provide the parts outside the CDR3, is NAGVMQNPRHLVRRRGQEARLRCSPMKGHSHVYWYRQLPEEGLKFMVYLQKENIIDESGMPKERFSAEFPKEGPSILRIQQVVRGDSAAYFCASSLSSGGGQPQHFGDGTRLSIL.

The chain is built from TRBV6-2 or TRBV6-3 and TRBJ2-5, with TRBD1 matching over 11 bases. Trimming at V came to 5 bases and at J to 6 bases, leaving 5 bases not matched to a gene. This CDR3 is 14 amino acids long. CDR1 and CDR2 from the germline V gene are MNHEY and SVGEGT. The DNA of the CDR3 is TGTGCCAGCAGTCCCGGGACAGGGGGACAGACCCAGTACTTC. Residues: CASSPGTGGQTQYF.

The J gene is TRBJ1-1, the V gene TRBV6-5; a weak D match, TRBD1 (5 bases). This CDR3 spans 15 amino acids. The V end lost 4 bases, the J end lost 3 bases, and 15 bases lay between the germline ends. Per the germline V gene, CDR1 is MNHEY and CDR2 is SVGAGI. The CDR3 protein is CASSLGGVVHTEAFF. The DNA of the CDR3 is TGTGCCAGCAGTTTGGGAGGGGTTGTTCACACTGAAGCTTTCTTT.

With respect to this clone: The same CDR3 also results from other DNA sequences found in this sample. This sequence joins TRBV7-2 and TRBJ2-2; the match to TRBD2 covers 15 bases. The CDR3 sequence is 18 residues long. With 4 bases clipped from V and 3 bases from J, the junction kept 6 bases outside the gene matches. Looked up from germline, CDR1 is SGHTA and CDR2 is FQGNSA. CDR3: CASSSGLAGGSYTGELFF. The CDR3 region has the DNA TGTGCCAGCAGCTCGGGACTAGCGGGAGGTAGCTACACCGGGGAGCTGTTTTTT.

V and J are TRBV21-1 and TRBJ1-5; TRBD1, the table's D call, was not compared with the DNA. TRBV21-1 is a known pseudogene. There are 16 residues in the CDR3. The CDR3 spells CASSKAGTGYYQPQHF. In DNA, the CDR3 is TGTGCCAGCAGCAAAGCAGGGACAGGGTACTATCAGCCCCAGCATTTT.

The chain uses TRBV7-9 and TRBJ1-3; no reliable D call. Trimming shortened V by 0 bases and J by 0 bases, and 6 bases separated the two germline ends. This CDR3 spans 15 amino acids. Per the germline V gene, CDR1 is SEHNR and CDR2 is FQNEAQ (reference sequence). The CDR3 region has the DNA TGTGCCAGCAGCTTAGCCCAGTTCTCTGGAAACACCATATATTTT. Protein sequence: CASSLAQFSGNTIYF.

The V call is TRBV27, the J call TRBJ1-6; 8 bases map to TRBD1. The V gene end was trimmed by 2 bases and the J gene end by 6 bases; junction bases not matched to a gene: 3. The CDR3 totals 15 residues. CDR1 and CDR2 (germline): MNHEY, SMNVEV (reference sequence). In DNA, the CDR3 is TGTGCCAGCAGTTTAGTTGGACAGGGTAATTCACCCCTCCACTTT. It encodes CASSLVGQGNSPLHF.

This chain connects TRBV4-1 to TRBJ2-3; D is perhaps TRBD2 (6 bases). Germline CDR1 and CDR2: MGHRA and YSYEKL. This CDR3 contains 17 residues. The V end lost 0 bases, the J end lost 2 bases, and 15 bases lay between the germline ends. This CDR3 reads CASSQDPGRSYTDTQYF. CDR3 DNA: TGCGCCAGCAGCCAAGATCCCGGGAGATCTTACACAGATACGCAGTATTTT.

CDR3 in amino acids: CASGLSSYEQYF. The CDR3 nucleotides are TGTGCCAGCGGACTTTCCTCCTACGAGCAGTACTTC. This rearrangement joins TRBV2 to TRBJ2-7; D is perhaps TRBD2 (5 bases). Trimming shortened V by 8 bases and J by 0 bases, and 8 bases separated the two germline ends. In germline, CDR1 is SNHLY, CDR2 FYNNEI. CDR3 length equals 12 residues.

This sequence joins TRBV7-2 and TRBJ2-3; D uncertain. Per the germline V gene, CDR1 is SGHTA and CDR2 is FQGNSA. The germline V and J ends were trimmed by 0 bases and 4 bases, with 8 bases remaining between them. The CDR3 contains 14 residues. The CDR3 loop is CASSLAPGADTQYF. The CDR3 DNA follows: TGTGCCAGCAGCTTAGCGCCCGGAGCAGATACGCAGTATTTT.